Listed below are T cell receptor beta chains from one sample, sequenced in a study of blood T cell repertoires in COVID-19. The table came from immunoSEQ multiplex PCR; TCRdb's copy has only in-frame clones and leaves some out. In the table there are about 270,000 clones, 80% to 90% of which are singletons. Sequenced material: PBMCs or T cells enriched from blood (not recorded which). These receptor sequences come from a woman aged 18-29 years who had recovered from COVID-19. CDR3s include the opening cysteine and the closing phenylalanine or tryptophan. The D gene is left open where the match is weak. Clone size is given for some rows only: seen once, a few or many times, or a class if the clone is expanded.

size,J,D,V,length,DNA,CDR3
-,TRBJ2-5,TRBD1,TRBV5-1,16,TGCGCCAGCAGCCCGGGGACAGATTGGGAGCAAGAGACCCAGTACTTC,CASSPGTDWEQETQYF
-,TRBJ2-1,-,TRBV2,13,TGTGCCAGCAGTGATGAAGTTTTCGGTGAGCAGTTCTTC,CASSDEVFGEQFF
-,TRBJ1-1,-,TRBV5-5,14,TGTGCCAGCAGCTTGGTTCCGGGTGGCACTGAAGCTTTCTTT,CASSLVPGGTEAFF
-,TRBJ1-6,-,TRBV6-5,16,TGTGCCAGCAGTTACCTGACGGGGACTGGAAATTCACCCCTCCACTTT,CASSYLTGTGNSPLHF
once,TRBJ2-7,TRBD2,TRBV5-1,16,TGCGCCAGCAGAACCCAAACCGTAGCGGGACCCTACGAGCAGTACTTC,CASRTQTVAGPYEQYF
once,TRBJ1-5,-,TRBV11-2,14,TGTGCCAGCAGCCGGGTCGGGGGCAATCAGCCCCAGCATTTT,CASSRVGGNQPQHF
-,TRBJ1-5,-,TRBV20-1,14,TGCAGTGCTAGTTTGGCAGGGGGCAATCAGCCCCAGCATTTT,CSASLAGGNQPQHF
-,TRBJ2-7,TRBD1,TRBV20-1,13,TGCAGTGCTAGTATACAGGGGGAGTACGAGCAGTACTTC,CSASIQGEYEQYF
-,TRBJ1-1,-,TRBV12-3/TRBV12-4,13,TGTGCCAGCAGAGGAGATATGAACACTGAAGCTTTCTTT,CASRGDMNTEAFF
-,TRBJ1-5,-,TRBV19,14,TGTGCCAGTAGTATAAACAGGGTTGGACAGCCCCAGCATTTT,CASSINRVGQPQHF
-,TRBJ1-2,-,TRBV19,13,TGTGCCAGTAGTATCCGTGAGGGTTCGGGGAACACCTTC,CASSIREGSGNTF
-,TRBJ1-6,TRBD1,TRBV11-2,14,TGTGCCAGCAGCTTAGCAGGGGGCAATTCACCCCTCCACTTT,CASSLAGGNSPLHF
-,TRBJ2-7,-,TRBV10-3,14,TGTGCCATCCGGGACTTCCACGACTCCTACGAGCAGTACTTC,CAIRDFHDSYEQYF
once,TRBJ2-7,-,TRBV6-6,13,TGTGCCAGCAGTTATCGTATAGGGGACGAGCAGTACTTC,CASSYRIGDEQYF
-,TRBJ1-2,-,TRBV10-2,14,TGCGCCAGCAGGGGACTGCTTGGGGACTATGGCTACACCTTC,CASRGLLGDYGYTF